The rows below give T cell receptor beta chains drawn from one sample of a study of cytomegalovirus exposure and HLA in healthy donors. The data were produced by immunoSEQ multiplex PCR, yet TCRdb's version contains in-frame clones alone and is incomplete. The table shows 78,000 or so clones, with approximately 60% occurring only once. Sequencing was performed on PBMCs. All receptors derive from a male donor in good health and CMV-seropositive. CDR3s include the opening cysteine and the closing phenylalanine or tryptophan. The order of the fields is V gene, J gene, CDR3 protein.

TRBV10-3	TRBJ1-1	CAISPGDRRLNEAFF
TRBV15	TRBJ1-4	CATSRVLEGGEKLFF
TRBV28	TRBJ2-3	CASSLSLRGTDTQYF
TRBV15	TRBJ1-1	CATSRDYRNTEAFF
TRBV6-1	TRBJ1-4	CASSDRKGIEKLFF
TRBV27	TRBJ1-1	CASSPGTGPEAFF
TRBV7-8	TRBJ2-7	CASSLAGGSKGWEQYF
TRBV6-1	TRBJ1-1	CASTPGVRTEAFF
TRBV19	TRBJ1-1	CASSMDRATEAFF
TRBV28	TRBJ2-1	CASSRTGGGYEQFF
TRBV6-5	NA	CASRRWDRVGYEQYF
TRBV27	TRBJ1-4	CASSLSDSGKLFF
TRBV19	TRBJ1-5	CASTTGGNQPQHF
TRBV28	TRBJ2-2	CASRLAGDTGELFF
TRBV9	TRBJ2-1	CASSNGGGLADNEQFF
TRBV5-1	TRBJ1-4	CASSLDRPATNEKLFF
TRBV7-9	TRBJ2-7	CASSPSSGRGDYEQYF
TRBV30	TRBJ2-7	CAWSVAGRSSYEQYF